These T cell receptor beta chains were read from a single sample in a study of early T cells in non-severe SARS-CoV-2 infection. TCRdb re-called the 5' RACE reads with MiXCR, one entry per CDR3 protein. The sample records tens of thousands of distinct CDR3 sequences, around 11% being singletons. The sequencing sample was made of whole blood. These receptors all come from an adult who was a healthcare worker with PCR-confirmed SARS-CoV-2 infection or an uninfected control (not recorded which). The CDR3 runs from the conserved cysteine through the conserved F or W. The order of the fields is J gene, V gene, CDR3 length, D gene, clone size, CDR3 DNA, CDR3 protein. D genes are given only for firm matches. Not all rows give a size; the values are once, few, many and, for expanded clones, a class.

TRBJ2-6	TRBV5-6	16	NA	NA	TGTGCCAGCAGCTTTGACAGCCTCTCTGGGGCCAACGTCCTGACTTTC	CASSFDSLSGANVLTF
TRBJ2-1	TRBV7-3	15	TRBD2	NA	TGTGCCAGCAGTCGAGGACTAGCGGAGTACAATGAGCAGTTCTTC	CASSRGLAEYNEQFF
TRBJ2-1	TRBV29-1	16	TRBD2	many	TGCAGCGTTGAAGAAAGAATACTAGCGGGAGGAAATGAGCAGTTCTTC	CSVEERILAGGNEQFF
TRBJ2-6	TRBV4-2	14	NA	NA	TGTGCCAGCAGCCAAGGGGCTGGGGCCAACGTCCTGACTTTC	CASSQGAGANVLTF
TRBJ1-3	TRBV6-2/TRBV6-3	16	TRBD1	many	TGTGCCAGCAGTCGAACAGGGGGCGCAGGAGGAAACACCATATATTTT	CASSRTGGAGGNTIYF
TRBJ2-2	TRBV29-1	14	TRBD2	many	TGCAGGCCTCAACTAGCGGTGTACACCGGGGAGCTGTTTTTT	CRPQLAVYTGELFF
TRBJ2-3	TRBV12-3/TRBV12-4	16	TRBD1	few	TGTGCCAGCAGGGCCTCGTTCGGACAGGGCACAGATACGCAGTATTTT	CASRASFGQGTDTQYF
TRBJ2-1	TRBV7-9	14	NA	many	TGTGCCAGCAGCCGAGACTTAATCTACAATGAGCAGTTCTTC	CASSRDLIYNEQFF
TRBJ1-6	TRBV7-3	14	NA	many	TGTGCCAGCAGCTTGGGTCAGGGGTATTCACCCCTCCACTTT	CASSLGQGYSPLHF
TRBJ1-1	TRBV7-9	13	NA	NA	TGTGCCAGCAGCTTTCGGGCTAACACTGAAGCTTTCTTT	CASSFRANTEAFF
TRBJ2-2	TRBV7-9	16	NA	many	TGTGCCAGCAGCTTCGTGGGGCGGGAGAACACCGGGGAGCTGTTTTTT	CASSFVGRENTGELFF
TRBJ1-1	TRBV29-1	12	NA	few	TGCAGCGTTGAGGCGAGGCACACTGAAGCTTTCTTT	CSVEARHTEAFF
TRBJ2-1	TRBV3-1	13	NA	many	TGTGCCAGCAGCCAAGCCACAAGCAATGAGCAGTTCTTC	CASSQATSNEQFF
TRBJ2-1	TRBV7-9	13	TRBD2	once	TGTGCCAGCAGCGGACTAGAGCACAATGAGCAGTTCTTC	CASSGLEHNEQFF
TRBJ2-1	TRBV5-1	15	TRBD2	many	TGCGCCAGCAGACTAGCGGGTCGTCTCCGCAATGAGCAGTTCTTC	CASRLAGRLRNEQFF
TRBJ2-5	TRBV5-1	16	TRBD1	NA	TGCGCCAGCAGCTTGGCCCCCTCAGGGGGCGAAGAGACCCAGTACTTC	CASSLAPSGGEETQYF
TRBJ1-5	TRBV6-5	13	NA	many	TGTGCCAGCGCCTACGGGGGGGATCAGCCCCAGCATTTT	CASAYGGDQPQHF
TRBJ1-1	TRBV10-3	13	NA	NA	TGTGCCATCAGTGATCAGGTGAACACTGAAGCTTTCTTT	CAISDQVNTEAFF
TRBJ2-1	TRBV7-3	13	NA	NA	TGTGCCAGCAGCTTTCAGGTGGACAATGAGCAGTCCTTC	CASSFQVDNEQSF
TRBJ1-1	TRBV13	16	TRBD1	many	TGTGCCAGCAGCTTAGGGGACAGGGGCTCGGGCACTGAAGCTTTCTTT	CASSLGDRGSGTEAFF
TRBJ2-3	TRBV9	14	NA	NA	TGTGCCAGCAGCGTGGCAGGCCTCACAGATACGCAGTATTTT	CASSVAGLTDTQYF
TRBJ2-2	TRBV3-1	11	NA	many	TGTGCCAGCAGCCAAGTCCGGGAGCTGTTTTTT	CASSQVRELFF
TRBJ2-7	TRBV28	12	NA	many	TGTGCCAGCAGTTTAGTACCGTACGAGCAGTACTTC	CASSLVPYEQYF
TRBJ2-3	TRBV6-6	12	TRBD2	many	TGTGCCAGCAGTCCCGGGGGGGATACGCAGTATTTT	CASSPGGDTQYF
TRBJ2-2	TRBV5-1	14	TRBD2	many	TGCGCCAGCAGCTTAGAGCGGGGCACCGGGGAGCTGTTTTTT	CASSLERGTGELFF
TRBJ2-7	TRBV19	13	NA	NA	TGTGCCAGTAGTAACGGGGGCATTCACGAGCAGTACTTC	CASSNGGIHEQYF
TRBJ1-1	TRBV11-2	15	NA	many	TGTGCCAGCAGCTTACGCCGGACAGCTAACACTGAAGCTTTCTTT	CASSLRRTANTEAFF
TRBJ1-4	TRBV18	16	TRBD1	many	TGTGCCAGCTCATCTTTTTCCGGGACAGGGACTGAAAAACTGTTTTTT	CASSSFSGTGTEKLFF
TRBJ2-7	TRBV28	16	NA	few	TGTGCCAGCAGTTCCCTTGGGACAGCGGGAACCTACGAGCAGTACTTC	CASSSLGTAGTYEQYF
TRBJ2-2	TRBV3-1	16	TRBD2	NA	TGTGCCAGCAGCCACATCAGCGGGAGAGACACCGGGGAGCTGTTTTTT	CASSHISGRDTGELFF
TRBJ2-2	TRBV30	14	NA	many	TGTGCCTGGAGCCAGCGGCAGAACACCGGGGAGCTGTTTTTT	CAWSQRQNTGELFF
TRBJ1-1	TRBV27	13	NA	NA	TGTGCCAGCAGGGGACACACGAACACTGAAGCTTTCTTT	CASRGHTNTEAFF
TRBJ2-1	TRBV29-1	15	TRBD2	few	TGCAGCGTTTTGCCCAGCGGGAGGGAGTACAATGAGCAGTTCTTC	CSVLPSGREYNEQFF
TRBJ1-1	TRBV28	14	TRBD1	NA	TGTGCCAGCAGTAACAGGGGAGGAGGGACTGAAGCTTTCTTT	CASSNRGGGTEAFF
TRBJ2-3	TRBV28	14	NA	few	TGTGCCAGCAGTTTATCCCCAAACACAGATACGCAGTATTTT	CASSLSPNTDTQYF
TRBJ1-1	TRBV5-1	13	NA	few	TGCGCCAGCAGCTTGTGGGAGAACACTGAAGCTTTCTTT	CASSLWENTEAFF
TRBJ1-5	TRBV5-1	14	NA	many	TGCGCCAGCAGCGCTGGCGGGGGCAATCAGCCCCAGCATTTT	CASSAGGGNQPQHF
TRBJ2-2	TRBV12-3/TRBV12-4	19	TRBD2	few	TGTGCCAGCAGTTCCCTGACTAGCGGAGTAACCTTCAACACCGGGGAGCTGTTTTTT	CASSSLTSGVTFNTGELFF
TRBJ2-7	TRBV5-1	14	TRBD2	few	TGCGCCAGCAGCTTGGACCCGGGAGGAAACGAGCAGTACTTC	CASSLDPGGNEQYF
TRBJ2-5	TRBV7-3	13	TRBD2	NA	TGTGCCAGCAGCTGGACTAGCCAAGAGACCCAGTACTTC	CASSWTSQETQYF
TRBJ2-4	TRBV2	14	TRBD2	many	TGTGCCAGCAAGGGACTAGCGGGAGTAAACATTCAGTACTTC	CASKGLAGVNIQYF
TRBJ1-2	TRBV28	15	TRBD1	NA	TGTGCCAGCAGTCCCCCCGGGACAGGGAGCCATGGCTACACCTTC	CASSPPGTGSHGYTF
TRBJ2-4	TRBV28	17	TRBD2	few	TGTGCCAGCAGTCCCCTGCTAGCGGGAGTTCGTGGAAACATTCAGTACTTC	CASSPLLAGVRGNIQYF
TRBJ2-3	TRBV5-1	15	TRBD2	NA	TGCGCCAGCAGCCCTGGGACTAGCGGGAGAGATACGCAGTATTTT	CASSPGTSGRDTQYF
TRBJ2-2	TRBV7-3	16	TRBD1	few	TGTGCCAGCAGCCGCTGGACAGGGGGCAATTCCGGGGAGCTGTTTTTT	CASSRWTGGNSGELFF
TRBJ1-5	TRBV28	12	TRBD1	NA	TGTGCCAGCAGATCGACAGGGGAAGCCCAGCATTTT	CASRSTGEAQHF
TRBJ1-2	TRBV9	13	NA	many	TGTGCCAGCAGCGTAGGGATAGCCTATGGCTACACCTTC	CASSVGIAYGYTF
TRBJ2-5	TRBV27	13	NA	many	TGTGCCAGCGGCCTCAGAATGGCAGAGACCCAGTACTTC	CASGLRMAETQYF
TRBJ2-7	TRBV29-1	15	TRBD2	few	TGCAGCGTTGACGGACTAGCGGAAAAAGTTTACGAGCAGTACTTC	CSVDGLAEKVYEQYF
TRBJ1-2	TRBV28	12	NA	few	TGTGCCAGCAGTTTATATCTGTCTGGCTACACCTTC	CASSLYLSGYTF
TRBJ1-1	TRBV29-1	13	TRBD1	few	TGCAGCATTCGACAGGGGTTGAACACTGAAGCTTTCTTT	CSIRQGLNTEAFF
TRBJ2-1	TRBV27	13	NA	NA	TGTGCCAGCAGGGCTGGGACTCACAATGAGCAGTTCTTC	CASRAGTHNEQFF
TRBJ2-7	TRBV28	15	TRBD2	many	TGTGCCAGCACCCGTAGCGGGAGTTGGGCCTACGAGCAGTACTTC	CASTRSGSWAYEQYF
TRBJ1-1	TRBV20-1	14	NA	many	TGCAGTGCTCATATCGGGAGTGAAGAAACTGAAGCTTTCTTT	CSAHIGSEETEAFF
TRBJ2-1	TRBV24-1	15	NA	few	TGTGCCACCAGCGCAAGGGGGATTTCCTACAATGAGCAGTTCTTC	CATSARGISYNEQFF
TRBJ2-1	TRBV5-1	14	NA	NA	TGCGCCAGCAGCTTCCGCGGCCCATACAATGAGCAGTTCTTC	CASSFRGPYNEQFF
TRBJ2-7	TRBV5-1	12	NA	many	TGCGCCAGCAGCCCCCCGGGCGACGAGCAGTACTTC	CASSPPGDEQYF
TRBJ1-3	TRBV5-1	15	NA	few	TGCGCCAGCAGCGTAGACACCAGCTCTGGAAACACCATATATTTT	CASSVDTSSGNTIYF
TRBJ1-6	TRBV9	12	NA	NA	TGTGCCAGCAGCCAACAGGGAGCACCCCTCCACTTT	CASSQQGAPLHF
TRBJ2-1	TRBV20-1	16	TRBD2	few	TGCAGTGCTAGTCCTAGACTAGCGGGAGTTTACAATGAGCAGTTCTTC	CSASPRLAGVYNEQFF